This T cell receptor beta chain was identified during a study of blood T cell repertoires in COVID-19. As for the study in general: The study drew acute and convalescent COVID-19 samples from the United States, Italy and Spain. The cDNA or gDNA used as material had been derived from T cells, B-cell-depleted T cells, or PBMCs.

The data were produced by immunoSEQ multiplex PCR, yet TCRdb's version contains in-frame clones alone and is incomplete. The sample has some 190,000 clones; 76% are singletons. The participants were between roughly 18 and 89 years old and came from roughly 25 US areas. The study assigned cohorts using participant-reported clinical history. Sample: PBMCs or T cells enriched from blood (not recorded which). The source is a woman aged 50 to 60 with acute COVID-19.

The CDR3 DNA sequence: TGTGCCAGCAGCTTGGATCTGGCTACTAATGAAAAACTGTTTTTT. It codes for CASSLDLATNEKLFF. The V gene is TRBV5-4, the J gene TRBJ1-4; D not certain. V was clipped by 0 bases and J by 2 bases, with 8 bases between them. The CDR3 is 15 residues long. Per germline, CDR1 SGHNT and CDR2 YYREEE (reference sequence).